The 5 T cell receptor beta chains given below trace back to one sample, sequenced in a study of CD8 T cell repertoires and HIV-1 epitope variants. Some clones are missing from TCRdb's copy, which holds only in-frame ones; the method was immunoSEQ multiplex PCR. Of about 90,000 clones in the sample, more than 65% were seen once. The sample consisted of uncultured baseline CD8+ T cells from peripheral blood mononuclear cells (PBMCs). These receptors were taken from a male donor with HIV.

The chain uses TRBV30 and TRBJ2-3; 10 bases agree with TRBD2. V trimming: 5 bases; J trimming: 5 bases; junction bases outside the gene matches: 10. The germline gives CDR1 GTSNPN, CDR2 SVGIG (reference sequence). The CDR3 totals 15 residues. The CDR3 here is CAWRLSGGAGDTQYF. The CDR3 nucleotides are TGTGCCTGGCGGCTCAGCGGGGGGGCCGGAGATACGCAGTATTTT. The full variable domain, in which reference TRBV30 and TRBJ2-3 provide the parts outside the CDR3, is SQTIHQWPATLVQPVGSPLSLECTVEGTSNPNLYWYRQAAGRGLQLLFYSVGIGQISSEVPQNLSASRPQDRQFILSSKKLLLSDSGFYLCAWRLSGGAGDTQYFGPGTRLTVL.

The chain is built from TRBV7-9 and TRBJ1-4; TRBD1 aligns across 7 bases. V lost 5 bases and J lost 5; bases outside the gene matches: 5. CDR1 is SEHNR and CDR2 is FQNEAQ in the germline V gene (reference sequence). The CDR3 has 14 amino acids. The CDR3 protein is CASSLRGENEKLFF. CDR3 sequence (DNA): TGTGCCAGCAGCCTCAGGGGGGAAAATGAAAAACTGTTTTTT.

The J gene is TRBJ2-3, the V gene TRBV9, with 9 bases that match TRBD2. There are 18 residues in the CDR3. Germline assignment: CDR1 SGDLS and CDR2 YYNGEE. V shed 1 base and J 1 base; nucleotides not matched to a gene: 10. The CDR3 region has the DNA TGTGCCAGCAGCGTATCTCGGATTAGCGGGGGAGGCACAGATACGCAGTATTTT. Encoded protein: CASSVSRISGGGTDTQYF.

The CDR3 nucleotides are TGTGCCAGCAGCTTAACGCCCAGGGGGCGAAATGAGCAGTTCTTC. Translation gives CASSLTPRGRNEQFF. The chain combines TRBV7-6 with TRBJ2-1; 8 positions match TRBD1. CDR3 length: 15 amino acids. In germline, CDR1 is SGHVS, CDR2 FNYEAQ. V trimming: 2 bases; J trimming: 7 bases; junction bases outside the gene matches: 7.

This clone was counted a single time. The genes are TRBV5-6 and TRBJ2-2; 7 nucleotides line up with TRBD1. Germline CDR1 is SGHDT and CDR2 is YYEEEE. This CDR3 contains 16 residues. V lost 2 bases, J lost 3 bases, and 7 bases stayed unmatched. CDR3 DNA sequence: TGTGCCAGCAGCTTTAAGGGGGCATTCGACACCGGGGAGCTGTTTTTT. Its protein product is CASSFKGAFDTGELFF.